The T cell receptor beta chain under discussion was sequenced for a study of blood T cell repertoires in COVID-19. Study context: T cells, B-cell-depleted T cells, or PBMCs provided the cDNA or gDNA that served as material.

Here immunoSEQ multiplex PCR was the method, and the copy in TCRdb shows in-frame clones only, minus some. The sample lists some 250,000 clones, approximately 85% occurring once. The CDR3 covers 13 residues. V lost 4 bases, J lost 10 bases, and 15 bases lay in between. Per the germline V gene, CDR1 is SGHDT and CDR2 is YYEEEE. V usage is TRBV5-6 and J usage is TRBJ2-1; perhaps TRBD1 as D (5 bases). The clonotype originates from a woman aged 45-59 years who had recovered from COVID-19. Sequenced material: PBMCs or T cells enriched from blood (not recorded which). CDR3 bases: TGTGCCAGCAGCCTCGTCAGGGCGAGAGAGCAGTTCTTC. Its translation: CASSLVRAREQFF.